The T cell receptor beta chain described here comes from a study of control samples from healthy donors and cancer patients. The assay was immunoSEQ multiplex PCR, and TCRdb's table has in-frame clones only and misses some. The sample holds about 65,000 clones; just over 90% are singletons and the top ten take around 1.3%. This CDR3 has 15 residues. Trimming took 4 bases from V and 2 from J, leaving 14 bases between them. Per the germline V gene, CDR1 is SNHLY and CDR2 is FYNNEI. The origin of this receptor is a woman aged 50 to 65 with colorectal cancer. This chain connects TRBV2 to TRBJ1-2; the D gene is possibly TRBD1 (5 bases). Sequencing used PBMCs. The CDR3 DNA is TGTGCCAGCAGTGGTGAGGGGTGGGGGAACTATGGCTACACCTTC. It yields the protein CASSGEGWGNYGYTF.